A single sample is the source of the 23 T cell receptor beta chains below, sequenced in a study of T cell responses to AZD1222 COVID-19 vaccine. Clones were read by immunoSEQ multiplex PCR, and TCRdb kept only the in-frame ones, dropping some. The profile shows roughly 120,000 clones, around 92% of them singletons. The specimen comprised peripheral blood, sampled on day 0 of AZD1222 vaccination. Source of these receptors: an adult in good health.

V is TRBV27 and J is TRBJ2-7; TRBD2 agrees at 9 bases. The CDR3 length is 16 residues. With V trimmed by 6 bases and J by 2 bases, 11 bases remained unmatched. CDR1 MNHEY and CDR2 SMNVEV come from the germline V gene (reference sequence). For the CDR3, the DNA is TGTGCCAGCAGCTTGGGTCTGCGGGGGGGTACCTACGAGCAGTACTTC. As protein: CASSLGLRGGTYEQYF.

V gene TRBV19 combines with J gene TRBJ2-4; D is perhaps TRBD1 (6 bases). Germline-derived CDR1 and CDR2 are LNHDA and SQIVND (reference sequence). Trimming removed 5 bases at V and 3 bases at J, with 14 bases between. The CDR3 is made up of 15 amino acids. The CDR3 bases are TGTGCCAGTAGTGTTTTAACAGGGCGCAAAAACATTCAGTACTTC. Its protein product is CASSVLTGRKNIQYF.

The chain has TRBV6-4 and TRBJ2-2; 8 positions agree with TRBD1. Trimming at V came to 6 bases and at J to 5 bases, leaving 11 bases not matched to a gene. This CDR3 is built from 16 residues. CDR1 is MRHNA, CDR2 SNTAGT, per germline. CDR3: CASRDSQGASTGELFF. The CDR3 DNA reads TGTGCCAGCAGGGATTCGCAGGGGGCATCGACCGGGGAGCTGTTTTTT.

This clone was seen only a few times. V and J are TRBV2 and TRBJ2-5, with unresolved D. CDR3 length: 13 amino acids. Trimming removed 5 bases from V and 5 bases from J, with 12 bases in between. Per the germline V gene, CDR1 is SNHLY and CDR2 is FYNNEI. The CDR3 DNA is TGTGCCAGCAGTATCGGGCCGGTGGAGACCCAGTACTTC. Translating it yields CASSIGPVETQYF.

CDR3 loop: CASSQDARGVYGYTF. The CDR3 nucleotides are TGTGCCAGCAGCCAAGACGCCCGAGGGGTCTATGGCTACACCTTC. The chain carries TRBV14 and TRBJ1-2; tentatively, D is TRBD1 (5 bases). V was clipped by 0 bases and J by 4 bases, with 12 bases between them. Germline CDR1 SGHDN, CDR2 FVKESK. This CDR3 comprises 15 residues.

The chain couples TRBV7-2 to TRBJ2-5; D is unclear. Germline V gene data show CDR1 as SGHTA and CDR2 as FQGNSA. CDR3 size: 12 residues. V was trimmed by 5 bases and J by 0 bases, leaving 4 bases between them. Here the CDR3 DNA reads TGTGCCAGCAGCCCGTACCAAGAGACCCAGTACTTC. The encoded protein is CASSPYQETQYF.

The chain carries TRBV5-4 and TRBJ1-1, with D hard to call. Germline V gene lookup returns CDR1 SGHNT and CDR2 YYREEE (reference sequence). The CDR3 is 14 residues long. V gave up 6 bases and J gave up 5 bases, with 17 bases separating them. CDR3 protein: CASTPSPGGTEAFF. The DNA for the CDR3 is TGTGCCAGCACCCCGTCTCCAGGAGGGACTGAAGCTTTCTTT.

This clone appeared a single time. This sequence joins TRBV4-3 and TRBJ1-2; D might be TRBD1 (6 bases). Germline V CDR1 and CDR2: LGHNA, YSLEER. Trimming removed 0 bases from V and 5 bases from J, with 16 bases in between. This CDR3 is 16 amino acids long. CDR3 sequence (DNA): TGCGCCAGCAGCCAAGAAGCCATACAGGGAGCGTATGGCTACACCTTC. Protein: CASSQEAIQGAYGYTF.

The rearrangement links TRBV7-6 to TRBJ2-7; a possible D gene is TRBD1 (6 bases). V was pared by 5 bases and J by 6 bases, with 20 bases between. This CDR3 spans 15 amino acids. CDR1 is SGHVS and CDR2 is FNYEAQ in the germline V gene. In DNA, the CDR3 is TGTGCCAGCAGCCAGACCTCCGGGACACCTCCCGAGCAGTACTTC. This encodes CASSQTSGTPPEQYF. The variable domain in full, with the rest retrieved from reference TRBV7-6 and TRBJ2-7, is GAGVSQSPRYKVTKRGQDVALRCDPISGHVSLYWYRQALGQGPEFLTYFNYEAQQDKSGLPNDRFSAERPEGSISTLTIQRTEQRDSAMYRCASSQTSGTPPEQYFGPGTRLTVT.

This clone was observed a few times. The chain is built from TRBV28 and TRBJ2-7; 7 nucleotides match TRBD1. After removal of 4 bases from V and 2 bases from J, the junction contained 2 bases not matched to a gene. The length of the CDR3 is 13 residues. Germline CDR1 is MDHEN and CDR2 is SYDVKM. DNA for the CDR3: TGTGCCAGCAGTTCGGGACAGACCTACGAGCAGTACTTC. Amino acid sequence: CASSSGQTYEQYF.

A few counts support this clone. Germline and junction disagree at one end, which may indicate a read error. V gene TRBV28 combines with J gene TRBJ2-5; D not resolved. Germline-derived CDR1 and CDR2 are MDHEN and SYDVKM. The CDR3 is made up of 16 amino acids. DNA for the CDR3: TGTGCCAGCTGTTTAGCCTCCTGTTGGGTAATAGAGACCCAGTACTTC. Amino acid sequence: CASCLASCWVIETQYF.

J is TRBJ1-2 and V is TRBV29-1; 8 bases fit TRBD1. The CDR3 totals 15 residues. Trimming cost V 1 base and J 3 bases; bases outside gene matches: 7. Germline-derived CDR1 and CDR2 are SQVTM and ANQGSEA. The CDR3 DNA reads as TGCAGCGTTGAAGGGTCCGGACAGGGCGACTATGGCTACACCTTC. This encodes CSVEGSGQGDYGYTF.

The chain employs TRBV3-1 (or the pseudogene TRBV3-2) and TRBJ2-3; 7 nucleotides agree with TRBD1. This CDR3 spans 14 amino acids. Germline trimming cut 6 bases from V and 5 bases from J; bases unmatched to any gene: 8. CDR1 is LGHDT, CDR2 YNNKEL, per germline (reference sequence). The CDR3 reads CASRHRQGQDTQYF. The CDR3 coding sequence is TGTGCCAGCAGACACCGACAGGGTCAAGATACGCAGTATTTT.

The rearrangement links TRBV5-5 to TRBJ1-2; the D gene is possibly TRBD1 (6 bases). Between the trimmed V and J ends, which lost 2 bases and 3 bases, there was a span of 14 bases. CDR3 length equals 15 residues. The V gene's germline CDR1 is SGHKS and CDR2 YYEKEE (reference sequence). Written as DNA, the CDR3 is TGTGCCAGCAGCTTCGGGTCAGGGGTCGACTATGGCTACACCTTC. Translation: CASSFGSGVDYGYTF.

This rearrangement joins TRBV29-1 to TRBJ1-1; D unresolved. V was cut by 5 bases and J by 1 base, with 8 bases left in between. The CDR3 sequence is 12 residues long. Germline V gene sequence: CDR1 SQVTM, CDR2 ANQGSEA. CDR3 in amino acids: CSVRAENTEAFF. The CDR3 DNA reads as TGCAGCGTTAGGGCAGAGAACACTGAAGCTTTCTTT.

The chain couples TRBV18 to TRBJ2-5; D is unclear. V was pared by 3 bases and J by 4 bases, with 18 bases between. The germline V gene encodes CDR1 KGHSH and CDR2 LQKENI. The CDR3 spans 16 residues. The CDR3 loop reads CASSPGLLSRSETQYF. CDR3 nucleotides: TGTGCCAGCTCACCTGGTCTTTTGTCGAGGTCAGAGACCCAGTACTTC. The full variable domain, completed using reference TRBV18 and TRBJ2-5, is NAGVMQNPRHLVRRRGQEARLRCSPMKGHSHVYWYRQLPEEGLKFMVYLQKENIIDESGMPKERFSAEFPKEGPSILRIQQVVRGDSAAYFCASSPGLLSRSETQYFGPGTRLLVL.

The chain couples TRBV6-1 to TRBJ2-5, with TRBD1 matching 9 bases. The CDR3 has 16 amino acids. From germline, CDR1 is MNHNS and CDR2 SASEGT. With V trimmed by 2 bases and J by 4 bases, 8 bases remained unmatched. The CDR3 DNA is TGTGCCAGCAGTGAACCCCCGGGACAGGGAGGAGAGACCCAGTACTTC. This codes for CASSEPPGQGGETQYF.

Comments on this clone: The junction differs from germline at one of its ends, possibly a read error. The genes are TRBV3-1 (or the pseudogene TRBV3-2) and TRBJ2-3, with D unclear. This CDR3 has 15 amino acids. The germline V gene has CDR1 LGHDT and CDR2 YNNKEL (reference sequence). The CDR3 region has the DNA TGTGCCAGCAACCAAGCCCACGGCGCCACAGATACGCAGTATTTT. It specifies CASNQAHGATDTQYF.

The chain employs TRBV6-5 and TRBJ1-3; TRBD1 is a possible D gene (5 bases). The CDR3 length is 16 residues. Germline V CDR1 and CDR2: MNHEY, SVGAGI. V was pared by 4 bases and J by 0 bases, with 13 bases between. CDR3: CASSSLQASSGNTIYF. CDR3 in DNA: TGTGCCAGCAGTTCCCTACAGGCCAGCTCTGGAAACACCATATATTTT.

The chain combines TRBV6-5 with TRBJ1-4, with 8 bases that match TRBD1. Germline CDR1 is MNHEY and CDR2 is SVGAGI. This CDR3 is 16 amino acids long. V lost 1 base and J lost 4; bases outside the gene matches: 5. The CDR3 spells CASSYFPTGGNEKLFF. The CDR3 coding sequence is TGTGCCAGCAGTTACTTCCCAACAGGGGGTAATGAAAAACTGTTTTTT.

The V gene is TRBV5-4, the J gene TRBJ2-5; TRBD1 matches 8 bases. The CDR3 has 16 amino acids. Per the germline V gene, CDR1 is SGHNT and CDR2 is YYREEE (reference sequence). Trimming removed 3 bases from V and 5 bases from J; junction bases left unmatched: 12. The CDR3 is CASSYDRTGFVETQYF. CDR3 DNA sequence: TGTGCCAGCAGCTACGACAGGACAGGGTTCGTGGAGACCCAGTACTTC.

A single count supports this clone. The chain joins TRBV5-8 to TRBJ2-5; tentatively, D is TRBD2 (7 bases). Germline CDR1 SGHTS, CDR2 YDEGEE. The CDR3 extends over 13 amino acids. The V gene lost 4 bases and the J gene lost 5 bases, with 12 bases spanning the gap. CDR3 sequence reads: CASSRGGPETQYF. The CDR3, as DNA: TGTGCCAGCAGCAGGGGGGGACCGGAGACCCAGTACTTC.

The count of this clone is one. The chain links TRBV28 to TRBJ2-7, with D possibly being TRBD1 (5 bases). This CDR3 is built from 15 residues. The germline V gene encodes CDR1 MDHEN and CDR2 SYDVKM. Trimming removed 0 bases at V and 2 bases at J, with 11 bases between. The CDR3 DNA is TGTGCCAGCAGTTTATGGTCGGCGACAGCCTACGAGCAGTACTTC. Protein product: CASSLWSATAYEQYF.